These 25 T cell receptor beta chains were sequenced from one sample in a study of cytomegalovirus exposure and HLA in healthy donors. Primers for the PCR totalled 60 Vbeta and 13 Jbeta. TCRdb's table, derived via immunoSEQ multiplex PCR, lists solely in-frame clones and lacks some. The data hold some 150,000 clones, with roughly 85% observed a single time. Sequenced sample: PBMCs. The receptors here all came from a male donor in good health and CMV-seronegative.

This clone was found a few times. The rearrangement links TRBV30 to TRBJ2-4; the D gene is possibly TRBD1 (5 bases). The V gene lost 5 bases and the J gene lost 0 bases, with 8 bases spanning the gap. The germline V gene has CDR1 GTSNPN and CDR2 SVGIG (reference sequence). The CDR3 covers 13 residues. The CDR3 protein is CAWDSLAKNIQYF. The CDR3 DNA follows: TGTGCCTGGGACAGTCTAGCCAAAAACATTCAGTACTTC.

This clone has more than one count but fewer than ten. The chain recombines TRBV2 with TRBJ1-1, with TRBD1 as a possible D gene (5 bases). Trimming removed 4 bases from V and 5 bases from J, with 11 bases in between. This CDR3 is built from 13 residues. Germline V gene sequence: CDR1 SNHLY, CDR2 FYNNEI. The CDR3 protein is CASSGQFGTEAFF. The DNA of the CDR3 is TGTGCCAGCAGTGGACAGTTCGGGACTGAAGCTTTCTTT. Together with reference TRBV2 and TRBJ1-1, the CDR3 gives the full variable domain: EPEVTQTPSHQVTQMGQEVILRCVPISNHLYFYWYRQILGQKVEFLVSFYNNEISEKSEIFDDQFSVERPDGSNFTLKIRSTKLEDSAMYFCASSGQFGTEAFFGQGTRLTVV.

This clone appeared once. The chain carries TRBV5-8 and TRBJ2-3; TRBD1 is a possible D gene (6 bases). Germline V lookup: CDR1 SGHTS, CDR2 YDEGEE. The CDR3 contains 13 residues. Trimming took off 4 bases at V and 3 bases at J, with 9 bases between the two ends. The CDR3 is CASSPQGTDTQYF. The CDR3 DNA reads TGTGCCAGCAGCCCCCAGGGGACAGATACGCAGTATTTT.

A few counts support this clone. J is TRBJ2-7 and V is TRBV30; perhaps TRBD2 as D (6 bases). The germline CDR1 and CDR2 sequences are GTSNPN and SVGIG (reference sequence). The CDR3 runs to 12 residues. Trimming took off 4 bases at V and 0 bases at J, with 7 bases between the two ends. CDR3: CAWTRDSYEQYF. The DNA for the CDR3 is TGTGCCTGGACGCGGGACTCCTACGAGCAGTACTTC.

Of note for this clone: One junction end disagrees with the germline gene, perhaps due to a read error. CDR3 DNA: TGTGTCAGCCAGGCGGGACCGTATGGCTACACCTTC. It codes for CVSQAGPYGYTF. The chain recombines TRBV6-5 with TRBJ1-2, with TRBD1 as a possible D gene (5 bases). Per the germline V gene, CDR1 is MNHEY and CDR2 is SVGAGI. The CDR3 is 12 residues long.

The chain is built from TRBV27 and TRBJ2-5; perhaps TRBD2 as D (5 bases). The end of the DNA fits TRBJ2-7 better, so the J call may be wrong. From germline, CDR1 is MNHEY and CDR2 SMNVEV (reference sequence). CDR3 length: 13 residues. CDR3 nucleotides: TGTGCCAGCAGTTTATCGAGGGCCTACGAGCAGTACTTC. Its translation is CASSLSRAYEQYF.

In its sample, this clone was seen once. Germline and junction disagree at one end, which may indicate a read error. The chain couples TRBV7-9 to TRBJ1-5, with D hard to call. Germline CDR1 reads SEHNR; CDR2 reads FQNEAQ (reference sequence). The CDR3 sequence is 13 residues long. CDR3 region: CASSRDSNQSQHF. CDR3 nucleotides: TGTGCCAGCAGTCGGGATAGCAATCAGTCCCAGCATTTT. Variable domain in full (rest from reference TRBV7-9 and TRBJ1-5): DTGVSQNPRHKITKRGQNVTFRCDPISEHNRLYWYRQTLGQGPEFLTYFQNEAQLEKSRLLSDRFSAERPKGSFSTLEIQRTEQGDSAMYLCASSRDSNQSQHFGDGTRLSIL.

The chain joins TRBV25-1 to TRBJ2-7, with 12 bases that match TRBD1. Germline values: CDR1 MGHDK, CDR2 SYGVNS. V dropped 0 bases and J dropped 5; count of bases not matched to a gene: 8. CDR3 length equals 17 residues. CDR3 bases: TGTGCCAGCAGTGAATATGATGCCGGGACAGGGGGCCACGAGCAGTACTTC. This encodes CASSEYDAGTGGHEQYF.

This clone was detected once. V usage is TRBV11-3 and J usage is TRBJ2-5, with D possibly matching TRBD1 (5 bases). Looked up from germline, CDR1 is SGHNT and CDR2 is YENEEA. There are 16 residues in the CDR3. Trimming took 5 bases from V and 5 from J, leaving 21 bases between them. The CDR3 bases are TGTGCCAGCAGCCGAGAACTCCAGGGCCTGAGGGAGACCCAGTACTTC. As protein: CASSRELQGLRETQYF.

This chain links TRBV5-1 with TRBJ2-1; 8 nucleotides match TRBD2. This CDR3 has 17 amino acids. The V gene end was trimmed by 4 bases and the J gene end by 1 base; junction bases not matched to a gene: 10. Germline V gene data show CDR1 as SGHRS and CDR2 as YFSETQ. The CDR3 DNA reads TGCGCCAGCAGCCCCGACACTAGCGGCCCTTCCTACAATGAGCAGTTCTTC. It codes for CASSPDTSGPSYNEQFF.

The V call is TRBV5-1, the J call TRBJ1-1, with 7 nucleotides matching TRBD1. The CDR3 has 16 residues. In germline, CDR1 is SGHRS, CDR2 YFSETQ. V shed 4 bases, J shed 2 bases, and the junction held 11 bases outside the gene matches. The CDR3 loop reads CASSPVTGAANTEAFF. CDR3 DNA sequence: TGCGCCAGCAGCCCGGTCACAGGGGCCGCAAACACTGAAGCTTTCTTT.

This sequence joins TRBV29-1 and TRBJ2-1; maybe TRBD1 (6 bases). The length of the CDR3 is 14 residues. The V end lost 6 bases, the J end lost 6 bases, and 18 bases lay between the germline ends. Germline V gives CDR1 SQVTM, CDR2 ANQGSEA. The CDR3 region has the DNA TGCAGCGTCCCGAAAAGTCCAGGGGCCAATGAGCAGTTCTTC. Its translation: CSVPKSPGANEQFF.

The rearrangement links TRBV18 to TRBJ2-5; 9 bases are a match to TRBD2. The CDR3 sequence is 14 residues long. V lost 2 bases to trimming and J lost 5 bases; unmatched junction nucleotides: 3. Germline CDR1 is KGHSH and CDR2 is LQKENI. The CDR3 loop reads CASSPLAGVETQYF. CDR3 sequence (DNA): TGTGCCAGCTCACCATTAGCGGGGGTTGAGACCCAGTACTTC.

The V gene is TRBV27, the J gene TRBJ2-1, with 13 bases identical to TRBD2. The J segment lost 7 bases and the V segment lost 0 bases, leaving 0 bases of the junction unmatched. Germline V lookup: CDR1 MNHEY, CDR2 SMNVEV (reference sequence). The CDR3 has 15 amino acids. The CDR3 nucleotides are TGTGCCAGCAGTTTATCGACTAGCGGGAGGAATGAGCAGTTCTTC. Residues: CASSLSTSGRNEQFF.

CDR3 in amino acids: CASSYRGGRATEAFF. The CDR3, as DNA: TGTGCCAGCAGTTACCGCGGGGGTCGGGCCACTGAAGCTTTCTTT. V and J are TRBV6-5 and TRBJ1-1; maybe TRBD1 (5 bases). The CDR3 sequence is 15 residues long. Trimming removed 2 bases at V and 4 bases at J, with 14 bases between. Germline-derived CDR1 and CDR2 are MNHEY and SVGAGI.

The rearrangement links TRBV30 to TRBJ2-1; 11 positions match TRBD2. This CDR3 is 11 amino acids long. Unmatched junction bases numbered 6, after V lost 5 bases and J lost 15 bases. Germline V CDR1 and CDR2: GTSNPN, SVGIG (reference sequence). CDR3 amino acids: CAWSSSGGPFF. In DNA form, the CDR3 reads TGTGCCTGGTCCTCTAGCGGGGGGCCGTTCTTC.

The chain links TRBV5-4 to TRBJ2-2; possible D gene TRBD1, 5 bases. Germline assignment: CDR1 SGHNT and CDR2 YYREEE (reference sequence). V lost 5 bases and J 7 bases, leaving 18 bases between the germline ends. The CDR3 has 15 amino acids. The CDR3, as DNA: TGTGCCAGCAGTCCAATGCTAGTGGGGCTCGGGGAGCTGTTTTTT. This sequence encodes CASSPMLVGLGELFF.

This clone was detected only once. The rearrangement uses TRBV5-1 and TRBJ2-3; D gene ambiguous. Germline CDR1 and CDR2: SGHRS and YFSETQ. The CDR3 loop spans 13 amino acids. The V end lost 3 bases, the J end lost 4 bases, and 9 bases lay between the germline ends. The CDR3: CASSYSGPDTQYF. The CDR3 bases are TGCGCCAGCAGCTATTCGGGTCCAGATACGCAGTATTTT.

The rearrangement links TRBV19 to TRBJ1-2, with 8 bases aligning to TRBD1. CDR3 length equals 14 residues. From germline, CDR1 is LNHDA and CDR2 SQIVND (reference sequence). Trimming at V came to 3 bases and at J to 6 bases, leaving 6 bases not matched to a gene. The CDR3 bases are TGTGCCAGTAGTATGGACAGGGCTGCCAATGGCTACACCTTC. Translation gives CASSMDRAANGYTF.

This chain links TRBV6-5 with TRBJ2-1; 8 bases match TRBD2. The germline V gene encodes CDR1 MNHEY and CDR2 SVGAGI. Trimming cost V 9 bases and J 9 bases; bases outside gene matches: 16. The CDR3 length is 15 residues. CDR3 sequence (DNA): TGTGCCAGTAAAACCGGGACTAGTTTTTTGGCTGAGCAGTTCTTC. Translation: CASKTGTSFLAEQFF.

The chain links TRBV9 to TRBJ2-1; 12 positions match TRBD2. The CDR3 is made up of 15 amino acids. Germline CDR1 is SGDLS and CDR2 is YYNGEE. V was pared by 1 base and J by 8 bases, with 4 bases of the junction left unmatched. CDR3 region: CASSVSSGRGYEQFF. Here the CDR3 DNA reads TGTGCCAGCAGCGTATCTAGCGGGAGGGGGTATGAGCAGTTCTTC.

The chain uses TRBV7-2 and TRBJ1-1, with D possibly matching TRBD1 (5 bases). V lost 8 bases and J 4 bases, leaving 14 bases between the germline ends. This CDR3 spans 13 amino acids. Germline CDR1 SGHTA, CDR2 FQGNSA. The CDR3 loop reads CASGSGTPTEAFF. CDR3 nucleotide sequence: TGTGCCAGCGGCTCCGGGACTCCCACTGAAGCTTTCTTT.

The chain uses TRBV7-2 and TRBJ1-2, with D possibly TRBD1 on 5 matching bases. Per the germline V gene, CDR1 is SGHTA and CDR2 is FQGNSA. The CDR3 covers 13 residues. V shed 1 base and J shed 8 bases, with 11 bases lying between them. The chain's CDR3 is CASSLDRLGGYTF. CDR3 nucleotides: TGTGCCAGCAGCTTAGACAGGCTTGGGGGCTACACCTTC. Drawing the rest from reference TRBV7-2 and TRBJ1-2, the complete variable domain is GAGVSQSPSNKVTEKGKDVELRCDPISGHTALYWYRQSLGQGLEFLIYFQGNSAPDKSGLPSDRFSAERTGGSVSTLTIQRTQQEDSAVYLCASSLDRLGGYTFGSGTRLTVV.

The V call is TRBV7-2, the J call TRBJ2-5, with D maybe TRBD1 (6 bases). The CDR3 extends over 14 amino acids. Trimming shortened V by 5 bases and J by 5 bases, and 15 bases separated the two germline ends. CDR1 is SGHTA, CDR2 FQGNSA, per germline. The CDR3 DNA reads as TGTGCCAGCAGCCCTTCAACAGGGCGGGAGACCCAGTACTTC. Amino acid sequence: CASSPSTGRETQYF.

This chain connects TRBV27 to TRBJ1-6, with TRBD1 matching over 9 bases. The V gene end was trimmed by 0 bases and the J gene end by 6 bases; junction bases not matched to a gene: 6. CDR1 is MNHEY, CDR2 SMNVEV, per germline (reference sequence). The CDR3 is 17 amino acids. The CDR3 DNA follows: TGTGCCAGCAGTTTATCCTTCCAGGACAGGGGTAATTCACCCCTCCACTTT. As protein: CASSLSFQDRGNSPLHF.